This TCR beta chain was found in a study of blood T cell repertoires in COVID-19. Study-wide background: Italy, Spain and the United States were the sources of the convalescent and acute COVID-19 samples. T cells, B-cell-depleted T cells, or PBMCs supplied cDNA or gDNA.

The authors' processing: Estimated nucleated cell counts came from reference gene primer amplification. Using immunoSEQ multiplex PCR, the repertoire was profiled, and TCRdb retains in-frame clones only, with some absent. For V, J and clone size, that table is used; D and trimming come from the DNA. The data hold 85,000 to 110,000 clones, with around 90% observed a single time. The V end lost 7 bases, the J end lost 7 bases, and 11 bases lay between the germline ends. Germline V lookup: CDR1 SNHLY, CDR2 FYNNEI. The CDR3 is 13 amino acids. This sequence joins TRBV2 and TRBJ1-6; D remains unclear. This TCR derives from a man over 45 in a cohort sampled during active COVID-19. The source material was peripheral blood. CDR3 sequence: CASMRRVNSPLHF. The CDR3 DNA reads as TGTGCCAGCATGCGTCGGGTAAATTCACCCCTCCACTTT.